This T cell receptor beta chain was identified during a study of blood T cell repertoires in COVID-19. Germline CDR1 and CDR2: SGHKS and YYEKEE (reference sequence). CDR3 length equals 14 residues. With 8 bases clipped from V and 2 bases from J, the junction kept 9 bases outside the gene matches. This clone has more than one count but fewer than ten. Methods used by the authors: Estimation of nucleated cell counts relied on the amplification of reference gene primers. Profiled with immunoSEQ multiplex PCR; TCRdb holds only in-frame clones, not every one. Clone size and the V and J calls come from that table; the DNA yielded D and trimming. Seen here are around 270,000 clones, approximately 90% observed once, and the top ten hold approximately 4.3%.

This chain links TRBV5-5 with TRBJ1-1, with TRBD1 identical over 7 bases. This TCR derives from a man aged 35 to 55 with acute or convalescent COVID-19. Material for sequencing was peripheral blood. CDR3: CASQTGSSNTEAFF. CDR3 in DNA: TGTGCCAGTCAGACAGGGTCTTCAAACACTGAAGCTTTCTTT.